The 7 T cell receptor beta chains reported below all come from one sample, sequenced in a study of cytomegalovirus exposure and HLA in healthy donors. Amplification used 60 Vbeta primers and 13 Jbeta primers. Assay used: immunoSEQ multiplex PCR; TCRdb lists only in-frame clones, some missing. The sample records about 110,000 clones, roughly 80% being singletons. The sequenced sample was PBMCs. The receptors stem from a young man in good health and CMV-seronegative.

This chain connects TRBV7-9 to TRBJ2-3; TRBD2 aligns across 9 bases. Per germline, CDR1 SEHNR and CDR2 FQNEAQ (reference sequence). The V and J ends lost 4 bases and 6 bases, in that order; junction bases with no gene match: 5. The CDR3 sequence is 14 residues long. CDR3 protein: CASSSLAGPDTQYF. The CDR3 DNA is TGTGCCAGCAGCTCGCTAGCGGGGCCCGATACGCAGTATTTT.

V is TRBV6-5 and J is TRBJ2-7; 7 bases are a match to TRBD2. Unmatched junction bases numbered 9, after V lost 6 bases and J lost 4 bases. The CDR3 contains 14 residues. CDR1 is MNHEY and CDR2 is SVGAGI in the germline V gene. Here the CDR3 reads CASSYKRGLYEQYF. The CDR3 DNA sequence: TGTGCCAGCAGCTACAAGCGGGGCTTATACGAGCAGTACTTC.

The rearrangement links TRBV29-1 to TRBJ2-2, with a weak D call TRBD1 (6 bases). The CDR3 runs to 17 residues. Trimming stripped 1 base from V and 2 bases from J, with 17 bases between. The germline gives CDR1 SQVTM, CDR2 ANQGSEA. The CDR3 DNA follows: TGCAGCGTTGAAGTAGGATCCAGGGGTCCCAACACCGGGGAGCTGTTTTTT. Amino acid sequence: CSVEVGSRGPNTGELFF.

This chain joins TRBV27 and TRBJ1-2; maybe TRBD1 (6 bases). The CDR3 contains 14 residues. The V end lost 7 bases, the J end lost 7 bases, and 19 bases lay between the germline ends. Looked up from germline, CDR1 is MNHEY and CDR2 is SMNVEV (reference sequence). CDR3 in amino acids: CASKGEPRTGGYTF. The CDR3 DNA reads as TGTGCCAGCAAGGGGGAACCTCGGACGGGTGGCTACACCTTC.

CDR3 DNA: TGTGCCATCAGTGAGGGGACTAGTAGCGGCGGGTTCAGGGGTTACGAGCAGTACTTC. It specifies CAISEGTSSGGFRGYEQYF. The chain links TRBV10-3 to TRBJ2-7, with 8 bases that match TRBD2. CDR1 and CDR2 from the germline V gene are ENHRY and SYGVKD. The trim removed 2 bases at V and 4 bases at J, leaving 19 bases unmatched. The CDR3 is 19 residues long.

The CDR3 is CASRSGQDVYNEQFF. The CDR3 region has the DNA TGTGCCAGCAGGTCGGGACAAGACGTATACAATGAGCAGTTCTTC. This chain joins TRBV2 and TRBJ2-1; possibly TRBD1 for D (6 bases). Germline values: CDR1 SNHLY, CDR2 FYNNEI. V was cut by 6 bases and J by 4 bases, with 16 bases left in between. The CDR3 runs 15 residues.

V and J are TRBV5-1 and TRBJ1-1, with no clear D. Germline V gene data show CDR1 as SGHRS and CDR2 as YFSETQ. Trimming stripped 5 bases from V and 3 bases from J, with 11 bases between. The CDR3 spans 13 residues. The CDR3 DNA sequence: TGCGCCAGCAGAAAGAAGGGAGACACTGAAGCTTTCTTT. Its translation is CASRKKGDTEAFF.